These 9 T cell receptor beta chains originate from one sample sequenced in a study of T cells in Graves' hyperthyroidism and ophthalmopathy. TCR beta CDR3 sequences were amplified from RNA transcripts. With the HTBI primer set, the TCR CDR3 went through a first round of RT-PCR. TCRdb passed the multiplex PCR reads through MiXCR, listing each CDR3 protein once. The sample carries some 700,000 distinct CDR3 sequences, 15% to 20% recorded once. The sample consisted of blood. These receptor sequences come from a man between 45 and 60 years old with Graves' hyperthyroidism.

Comments on this clonotype: This may be a read error: a much more frequent sequence differs by one nucleotide. The rearrangement links TRBV6-1 to TRBJ1-6; possibly TRBD1 for D (6 bases). CDR3 length: 13 amino acids. From germline, CDR1 is MNHNS and CDR2 SASEGT. The V end was cut by 10 bases, the J end by 8 bases, with 15 bases between. The CDR3: CATSGTRDSPLHF. CDR3 coding DNA: TGTGCCACCTCCGGGACAAGGGATTCACCCCTCCACTTT.

The sample holds one count of this clonotype. It may be a read error: a sequence one base away is much more abundant. This sequence joins TRBV20-1 and TRBJ2-2; 8 positions match TRBD2. Germline CDR1 reads DFQATT; CDR2 reads SNEGSKA (reference sequence). The V segment lost 5 bases and the J segment 6 bases; nucleotides outside the gene matches: 8. This CDR3 is built from 14 residues. The CDR3 sequence is CSAPEPAGAGELFF. The CDR3 nucleotides are TGCAGTGCTCCCGAACCAGCGGGAGCCGGGGAGCTGTTTTTT.

This clonotype was recorded a few times. This sequence joins TRBV24-1 and TRBJ2-7; a weak D match, TRBD2 (6 bases). V was cut by 7 bases and J by 1 base, with 10 bases left in between. The V gene's germline CDR1 is KGHDR and CDR2 SFDVKD. The CDR3 extends over 13 amino acids. In DNA form, the CDR3 reads TGTGCCACCAGCAGCGGGCGGTCCTACGAGCAGTACTTC. Translated, it gives CATSSGRSYEQYF.

A few counts support this clonotype. The chain uses TRBV9 and TRBJ2-1; D not resolved. The CDR3 runs 14 residues. Germline-derived CDR1 and CDR2 are SGDLS and YYNGEE. V shed 0 bases and J shed 2 bases, with 6 bases lying between them. CDR3 protein: CASSVAETYNEQFF. CDR3 DNA sequence: TGTGCCAGCAGCGTAGCGGAAACCTACAATGAGCAGTTCTTC.

V usage is TRBV28 and J usage is TRBJ2-3; tentatively, D is TRBD1 or TRBD2 (5 bases each). CDR1 and CDR2 (germline): MDHEN, SYDVKM. CDR3 length: 16 amino acids. V lost 6 bases to trimming and J lost 2 bases, with 18 bases between them. The CDR3 bases are TGTGCCAGCAGGGACTCGGGACGGGGCGTCACAGATACGCAGTATTTT. As protein: CASRDSGRGVTDTQYF.

This clonotype was seen many times. The chain links TRBV20-1 to TRBJ2-5; no firm D call. Germline-derived CDR1 and CDR2 are DFQATT and SNEGSKA (reference sequence). With 0 bases removed from V and 5 bases from J, the gap between germline ends came to 10 bases. This CDR3 region has 13 residues. CDR3: CSARESMGETQYF. CDR3 nucleotides: TGCAGTGCTAGAGAATCTATGGGGGAGACCCAGTACTTC.

Ten or more counts support this clonotype. The rearrangement joins TRBV28 to TRBJ2-3; D is perhaps TRBD1 (6 bases). Germline V gives CDR1 MDHEN, CDR2 SYDVKM. V lost 8 bases and J lost 2, with 14 bases in between. CDR3 length equals 14 residues. The CDR3 sequence is CASSPGTHTDTQYF. DNA for the CDR3: TGTGCCAGCTCCCCCGGGACACACACAGATACGCAGTATTTT.

The chain uses TRBV20-1 and TRBJ1-2; D unresolved. The germline gives CDR1 DFQATT, CDR2 SNEGSKA (reference sequence). The CDR3 sequence is 14 residues long. The V and J ends lost 0 bases and 0 bases respectively, with 8 bases between them. The CDR3 region is CSARDRSTNYGYTF. For the CDR3, the DNA is TGCAGTGCTAGAGATCGTAGTACTAACTATGGCTACACCTTC.

The CDR3 here is CASSVDRAFEQYF. Here the CDR3 DNA reads TGTGCCAGCAGCGTGGACAGAGCCTTTGAGCAGTACTTC. This sequence joins TRBV13 and TRBJ2-7; TRBD1 is a possible D gene (6 bases). The V gene's germline CDR1 is PRHDT and CDR2 FYEKMQ (reference sequence). The CDR3 covers 13 residues. Trimming took off 5 bases at V and 7 bases at J, with 15 bases between the two ends.